This T cell receptor beta chain stems from a study of regulatory T cells in long-lasting Graves disease. The sample's time point: newly diagnosed GD, antithyroid drugs for less than 3 months. With RNA extracted from PBMCs as input, the TCR library was made. Through Arm-PCR of CDR3 regions and iRepertoire HTBI primers, TCR beta libraries were built. TCRdb passed the multiplex PCR reads through MiXCR, listing each CDR3 protein once. The sample holds 350,000 to 500,000 distinct CDR3 sequences, 16% seen once. This CDR3 has 14 amino acids. The germline CDR1 and CDR2 sequences are KGHDR and SFDVKD. The ends were cut back, 7 bases at V and 6 bases at J, with 17 bases in the middle. The sample was also linked to a second study, of T cells in Graves' hyperthyroidism and ophthalmopathy. That source adds: Diagnoses rested on clinical symptoms, serum thyroxine and TRAb, thyroid ultrasound and orbital computed tomography. The study used the HTBI primer set for a first-round RT-PCR of the TCR CDR3.

The V and J genes are TRBV24-1 and TRBJ1-2; possible D gene TRBD1, 5 bases. This receptor was taken from a woman under 30 with Graves disease. The specimen was peripheral blood mononuclear cells (PBMCs), collected at new diagnosis, from a patient treated with antithyroid drugs. The CDR3 nucleotides are TGTGCCACCAGCGCCTACGGTGAAGGGGATGGCTACACCTTC. It translates to CATSAYGEGDGYTF.